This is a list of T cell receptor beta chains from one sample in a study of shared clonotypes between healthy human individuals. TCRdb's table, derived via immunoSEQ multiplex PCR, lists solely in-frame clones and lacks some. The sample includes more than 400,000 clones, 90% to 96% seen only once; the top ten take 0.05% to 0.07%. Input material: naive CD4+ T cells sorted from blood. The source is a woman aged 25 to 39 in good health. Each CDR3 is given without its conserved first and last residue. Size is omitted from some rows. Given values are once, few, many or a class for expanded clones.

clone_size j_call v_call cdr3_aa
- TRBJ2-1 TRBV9 ASSVGYGGFRERADNEQF
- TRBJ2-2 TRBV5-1 ASSSRETGELF
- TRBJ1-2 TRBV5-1 ASSSPGASTYT
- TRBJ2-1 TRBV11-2 ASSLNRGDHNEQF
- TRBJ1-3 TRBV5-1 ASSLDGGRSASGNTIY
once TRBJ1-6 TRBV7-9 ASSLLDSRNSPLH
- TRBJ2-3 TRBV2 ASRVGQGVRDTQY
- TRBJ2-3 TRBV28 ASSTRPGLAIHTQY
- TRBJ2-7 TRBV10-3 AISEAGGHEQY
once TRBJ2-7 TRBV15 ATSRDRDEQY
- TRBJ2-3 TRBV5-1 ASSLLSLAGRTDTQY
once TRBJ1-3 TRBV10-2 ASRDYTGGPSGNTIY
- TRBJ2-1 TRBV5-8 ASSAEYNEQF
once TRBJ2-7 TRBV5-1 ASSPGGLAGGDLYEQY
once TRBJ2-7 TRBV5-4 ASSLTSGSPYEQY
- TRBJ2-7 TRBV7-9 ASSGTSWEQY
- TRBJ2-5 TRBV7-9 ASSLAGAEGETQY
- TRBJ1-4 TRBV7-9 ASSSDVGTNEKLF
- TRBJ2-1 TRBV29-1 SVTGQNNEQF
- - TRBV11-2 ASSLMGLEGEQY
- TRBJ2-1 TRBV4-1 ASSQGLALSSYNEQF
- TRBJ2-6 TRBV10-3 AISAGSGANVLT
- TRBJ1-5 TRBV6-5 ASRRQGQDQPQH
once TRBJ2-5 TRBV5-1 ASSPHIAGGWETQY
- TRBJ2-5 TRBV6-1 ASSEGFRGTQY
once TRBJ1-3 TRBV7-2 ASSLNTGIGNTIY
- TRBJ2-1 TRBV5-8 ASSLDYASGPPHEQF
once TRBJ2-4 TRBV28 ASSLSLAGVLLAKNIQY
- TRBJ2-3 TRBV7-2 ASRPLGLAENTQY
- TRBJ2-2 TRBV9 ASSPQGNTGELF
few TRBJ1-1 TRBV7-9 ASSSQGNAAF
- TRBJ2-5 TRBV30 AWSVYQGGETQY
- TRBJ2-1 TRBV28 AGGLAGINEQF
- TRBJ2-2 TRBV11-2 ASSGGLASGTGELF
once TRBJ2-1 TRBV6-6 ASSPGYNEQF
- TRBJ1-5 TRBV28 ASRPVPSRQPQH
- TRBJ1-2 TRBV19 ASSRQGPRDGYT
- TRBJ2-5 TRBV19 ASSIERSGPPETQY
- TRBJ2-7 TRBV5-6 ASSLTGSGKDEQY
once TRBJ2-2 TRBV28 ASSLPGGGGTGELF
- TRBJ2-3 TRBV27 ASSFYGPSTDTQY
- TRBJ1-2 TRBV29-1 SVEDLRNLYGYT
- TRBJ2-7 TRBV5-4 ASSLVAGALGEQY
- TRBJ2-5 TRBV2 ATRGGRLETQY
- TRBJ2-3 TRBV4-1 ASSQEVAGGSTDTQY
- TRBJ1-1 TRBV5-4 ASSPWQGRTEAF
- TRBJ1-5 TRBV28 ASKGVLDNQPQH